Listed here are 30 T cell receptor beta chains from one sample, sequenced in a study of blood T cell repertoires in COVID-19. Measured with immunoSEQ multiplex PCR; TCRdb has only the in-frame clones, and not every one. Here the sample spans 110,000 or so clones, 70% to 90% being singletons. The sample comprised peripheral blood. Source of these receptors: a man aged 40-55 years with acute or convalescent COVID-19.

The table lists this clone with a count of one. V usage is TRBV25-1 and J usage is TRBJ2-5; TRBD2 is a possible D gene (5 bases). Germline CDR1 and CDR2: MGHDK and SYGVNS. The CDR3 is 15 amino acids. Trimming stripped 5 bases from V and 2 bases from J, with 15 bases between. CDR3 bases: TGTGCCAGCAGTCCATTCGGGGAGCGTCAAGAGACCCAGTACTTC. It is translated as CASSPFGERQETQYF.

This clone appeared a single time. The chain has TRBV7-2 and TRBJ1-5; 7 bases are a match to TRBD1. The V and J ends lost 1 base and 4 bases, in that order; junction bases with no gene match: 4. Germline-derived CDR1 and CDR2 are SGHTA and FQGNSA. The CDR3 is 15 amino acids. The DNA for the CDR3 is TGTGCCAGCAGCTTAGGAAGGGGGCCAAATCAGCCCCAGCATTTT. Translated, it gives CASSLGRGPNQPQHF. The full variable domain, in which reference TRBV7-2 and TRBJ1-5 provide the parts outside the CDR3, is GAGVSQSPSNKVTEKGKDVELRCDPISGHTALYWYRQSLGQGLEFLIYFQGNSAPDKSGLPSDRFSAERTGGSVSTLTIQRTQQEDSAVYLCASSLGRGPNQPQHFGDGTRLSIL.

The genes are TRBV13 and TRBJ2-7; 9 nucleotides align to TRBD1. After removal of 5 bases from V and 6 bases from J, the junction contained 8 bases not matched to a gene. This CDR3 is 14 amino acids long. Germline V gives CDR1 PRHDT, CDR2 FYEKMQ (reference sequence). The CDR3 is CASSHRTGVGEQYF. For the CDR3, the DNA is TGTGCCAGCAGCCACAGGACAGGGGTGGGCGAGCAGTACTTC.

This rearrangement joins TRBV30 to TRBJ1-6, with D possibly TRBD1 on 6 matching bases. Trimming removed 1 base from V and 7 bases from J, with 11 bases in between. This CDR3 region has 14 residues. Germline V lookup: CDR1 GTSNPN, CDR2 SVGIG (reference sequence). CDR3 coding DNA: TGTGCCTGGAGTGGGAGGACAGAAAATTCACCCCTCCACTTT. This encodes CAWSGRTENSPLHF.

The CDR3 is CASSQWEGPGNTIYF. The CDR3 region has the DNA TGTGCCAGCAGCCAATGGGAGGGACCTGGAAACACCATATATTTT. The chain combines TRBV3-1 (or the pseudogene TRBV3-2) with TRBJ1-3, with D perhaps TRBD1 (5 bases). The V gene lost 2 bases and the J gene lost 2 bases, with 10 bases spanning the gap. Germline V lookup: CDR1 LGHDT, CDR2 YNNKEL (reference sequence). The CDR3 loop spans 15 amino acids.

The gene calls are TRBV7-2 and TRBJ2-5, with 10 bases identical to TRBD1. The length of the CDR3 is 13 residues. The junction had 4 bases not matched to a gene; V was cut back by 7 bases and J by 5 bases. Germline V lookup: CDR1 SGHTA, CDR2 FQGNSA. The CDR3 region is CASKDRGWETQYF. The CDR3 region has the DNA TGTGCCAGCAAGGACAGGGGGTGGGAGACCCAGTACTTC.

The V and J genes are TRBV27 and TRBJ2-7; D gene ambiguous. V was shortened by 3 bases and J by 0 bases, with 9 bases between the two germline ends. The CDR3 is 14 amino acids. Germline values: CDR1 MNHEY, CDR2 SMNVEV (reference sequence). The CDR3 bases are TGTGCCAGCAGTTTGCAGGCGAGCTCCTACGAGCAGTACTTC. Translating it yields CASSLQASSYEQYF.

The rearrangement links TRBV12-5 to TRBJ2-1; TRBD1 matches 9 bases. With V trimmed by 0 bases and J by 11 bases, 8 bases remained unmatched. CDR1 LGHNT and CDR2 FRNRAP come from the germline V gene. The CDR3 loop spans 15 amino acids. The CDR3 nucleotides read TGTGCTAGTGGTTTGGTATTGGCAGGACAGGGGAAGCAGTTCTTC. Translated, it gives CASGLVLAGQGKQFF. Full variable domain (remainder filled in from reference TRBV12-5 and TRBJ2-1): DARVTQTPRHKVTEMGQEVTMRCQPILGHNTVFWYRQTMMQGLELLAYFRNRAPLDDSGMPKDRFSAEMPDATLATLKIQPSEPRDSAVYFCASGLVLAGQGKQFFGPGTRLTVL.

The CDR3 region is CATSSSDRETYEQYF. In nucleotides, the CDR3 is TGTGCCACCAGCAGCTCCGACAGGGAAACCTACGAGCAGTACTTC. The chain links TRBV24-1 to TRBJ2-7, with 7 nucleotides matching TRBD1. V lost 7 bases to trimming and J lost 2 bases; unmatched junction nucleotides: 10. This CDR3 is built from 15 residues. Germline V CDR1 and CDR2: KGHDR, SFDVKD.

V gene TRBV18 combines with J gene TRBJ2-4; 10 bases are shared with TRBD1. Per the germline V gene, CDR1 is KGHSH and CDR2 is LQKENI. The CDR3 sequence is 14 residues long. Unmatched junction bases numbered 5, after V lost 8 bases and J lost 4 bases. The DNA of the CDR3 is TGTGCCAGCGCAGGGGGACAGGGGAAAAACATTCAGTACTTC. Its protein is CASAGGQGKNIQYF.

The V and J genes are TRBV11-2 and TRBJ2-7; weak D call: TRBD1 (6 bases). CDR1 and CDR2 (germline): SGHAT, FQNNGV. The V end lost 11 bases, the J end lost 2 bases, and 16 bases lay between the germline ends. The CDR3 is 13 amino acids. CDR3 bases: TGTGCCTCATCCTCGACAGGCACCTACGAGCAGTACTTC. Translation: CASSSTGTYEQYF.

The chain links TRBV27 to TRBJ1-2; 8 bases match TRBD1. Germline lookup yields CDR1 MNHEY and CDR2 SMNVEV (reference sequence). CDR3 size: 14 residues. Unmatched junction bases numbered 10, after V lost 5 bases and J lost 8 bases. The CDR3 sequence: CASSPQTGAGGYTF. Written as DNA, the CDR3 is TGTGCCAGCAGTCCTCAGACAGGGGCGGGGGGCTACACCTTC.

Ten or more counts support this clone. The CDR3 reads CASSVGGLLNSPLHF. The CDR3 DNA reads TGTGCCAGCAGCGTGGGGGGACTGCTCAATTCACCCCTCCACTTT. This chain connects TRBV9 to TRBJ1-6; D may be TRBD1 (5 bases). The V gene's germline CDR1 is SGDLS and CDR2 YYNGEE. V lost 2 bases and J lost 7, with 13 bases in between. This CDR3 region has 15 residues.

Only one count was recorded for this clone. The chain links TRBV7-2 to TRBJ2-1; 8 nucleotides align to TRBD2. The CDR3 spans 15 residues. CDR1 is SGHTA and CDR2 is FQGNSA in the germline V gene. The V segment lost 5 bases and the J segment 2 bases; nucleotides outside the gene matches: 5. The DNA for the CDR3 is TGTGCCAGCAGCCCTGGAGCGGGAGCCTACAATGAGCAGTTCTTC. Translated: CASSPGAGAYNEQFF.

The rearrangement links TRBV7-3 to TRBJ2-2, with 7 bases lining up with TRBD1. The V and J ends lost 5 bases and 2 bases, in that order; junction bases with no gene match: 5. CDR3 length: 15 amino acids. Germline V gene sequence: CDR1 SGHTA, CDR2 FQGTGA. The CDR3 sequence: CASSDDRENTGELFF. Here the CDR3 DNA reads TGTGCCAGCAGCGATGACAGGGAAAACACCGGGGAGCTGTTTTTT. Variable domain in full (rest from reference TRBV7-3 and TRBJ2-2): GAGVSQTPSNKVTEKGKYVELRCDPISGHTALYWYRQSLGQGPEFLIYFQGTGAADDSGLPNDRFFAVRPEGSVSTLKIQRTERGDSAVYLCASSDDRENTGELFFGEGSRLTVL.

V and J are TRBV9 and TRBJ2-1, with TRBD1 as a possible D gene (6 bases). Germline loops: CDR1 SGDLS, CDR2 YYNGEE. There are 13 residues in the CDR3. The V gene lost 4 bases and the J gene lost 6 bases, with 11 bases spanning the gap. In DNA form, the CDR3 reads TGTGCCAGCAGCTTCCAGGACAGCAATGAGCAGTTCTTC. Translating gives CASSFQDSNEQFF.

The chain carries TRBV20-1 and TRBJ2-3; D is ambiguous. Germline CDR1 is DFQATT and CDR2 is SNEGSKA (reference sequence). This CDR3 region has 11 residues. Trimming left V 7 bases short and J 2 bases short, with 7 bases between. CDR3 protein: CSVVYTDTQYF. CDR3 nucleotides: TGCAGTGTCGTCTACACAGATACGCAGTATTTT.

The chain recombines TRBV5-1 with TRBJ2-6; TRBD2 might be the D (6 bases). The CDR3 is 16 residues long. Trimming left V 0 bases short and J 0 bases short, with 7 bases between. CDR1 is SGHRS and CDR2 is YFSETQ in the germline V gene. The CDR3 sequence is CASSLAGSSGANVLTF. CDR3 DNA sequence: TGCGCCAGCAGCTTGGCCGGGAGCTCTGGGGCCAACGTCCTGACTTTC.

CDR3 bases: TGTGCCACCAGTGATTGGAGGGGGCTTAACGATGAGCAGTTCTTC. This codes for CATSDWRGLNDEQFF. The V gene is TRBV24-1, the J gene TRBJ2-1; tentative D call: TRBD1 (7 bases). The germline CDR1 and CDR2 sequences are KGHDR and SFDVKD. The V end lost 2 bases, the J end lost 8 bases, and 15 bases lay between the germline ends. There are 15 residues in the CDR3.

This clone showed up just a few times. The chain joins TRBV30 to TRBJ1-5; D is ambiguous. Germline values: CDR1 GTSNPN, CDR2 SVGIG (reference sequence). The CDR3 has 13 amino acids. V dropped 0 bases and J dropped 5 bases, with 8 bases sitting between them. CDR3 sequence (DNA): TGTGCCTGGAGTGTCCTAGGCTATCAGCCCCAGCATTTT. It specifies CAWSVLGYQPQHF. The whole variable domain, filled in from reference TRBV30 and TRBJ1-5, reads SQTIHQWPATLVQPVGSPLSLECTVEGTSNPNLYWYRQAAGRGLQLLFYSVGIGQISSEVPQNLSASRPQDRQFILSSKKLLLSDSGFYLCAWSVLGYQPQHFGDGTRLSIL.

The chain joins TRBV30 to TRBJ2-5, with D perhaps matching TRBD1 (5 bases). Germline CDR1 and CDR2: GTSNPN and SVGIG (reference sequence). The CDR3 runs 13 residues. The V end lost 8 bases, the J end lost 5 bases, and 18 bases lay between the germline ends. CDR3 protein: CAGAGYRWETQYF. CDR3 in DNA: TGTGCCGGTGCAGGATACAGGTGGGAGACCCAGTACTTC.

The chain combines TRBV5-4 with TRBJ2-2; D not resolved. V was clipped by 0 bases and J by 4 bases, with 4 bases between them. This CDR3 is built from 13 residues. Germline V gives CDR1 SGHNT, CDR2 YYREEE (reference sequence). CDR3 amino acids: CASSLDSTGELFF. CDR3 sequence (DNA): TGTGCCAGCAGCTTGGACAGCACCGGGGAGCTGTTTTTT. Filled out from reference TRBV5-4 and TRBJ2-2, the complete variable domain reads ETGVTQSPTHLIKTRGQQVTLRCSSQSGHNTVSWYQQALGQGPQFIFQYYREEENGRGNFPPRFSGLQFPNYSSELNVNALELDDSALYLCASSLDSTGELFFGEGSRLTVL.

CDR3 bases: TGCAGCGTTGTTGGGCGAGTGACAGGGGGCCAAAACACCGGGGAGCTGTTTTTT. Its protein product is CSVVGRVTGGQNTGELFF. The J gene is TRBJ2-2, the V gene TRBV29-1; TRBD1 matches at 10 bases. Trimming removed 4 bases from V and 2 bases from J; junction bases left unmatched: 13. This CDR3 region has 18 residues. Germline V gene sequence: CDR1 SQVTM, CDR2 ANQGSEA.

The chain links TRBV6-2 or TRBV6-3 to TRBJ1-5; TRBD1 might be the D (6 bases). The CDR3 totals 16 residues. Germline V gene data show CDR1 as MNHEY and CDR2 as SVGEGT. V dropped 4 bases and J dropped 0 bases, with 13 bases sitting between them. The CDR3 sequence is CASSSRQGNSNQPQHF. DNA of the CDR3: TGTGCCAGCAGTTCGCGGCAGGGGAATAGCAATCAGCCCCAGCATTTT.

As DNA, the CDR3 is TGCGCCAGCAGCTTGGGAGGGGGGGAGGCCTACGAGCAGTACTTC. This encodes CASSLGGGEAYEQYF. The gene calls are TRBV5-1 and TRBJ2-7; possible D gene TRBD2, 7 bases. Germline V lookup: CDR1 SGHRS, CDR2 YFSETQ. Trimming removed 0 bases at V and 2 bases at J, with 12 bases between. The CDR3 is 15 residues long.

The rearrangement links TRBV18 to TRBJ2-3, with D tentatively TRBD1 (7 bases). Trimming cost V 6 bases and J 1 base, with 20 bases left between them. This CDR3 is built from 17 residues. Germline CDR1 reads KGHSH; CDR2 reads LQKENI. The CDR3 DNA reads as TGTGCCAGCTCTACCTATCAGGGGGGTGCAGGCACAGATACGCAGTATTTT. The encoded protein is CASSTYQGGAGTDTQYF.

The chain has TRBV11-3 and TRBJ2-3; 14 bases map to TRBD2. The CDR3 loop spans 18 amino acids. CDR1 is SGHNT, CDR2 YENEEA, per germline. The V segment lost 5 bases and the J segment 2 bases; nucleotides outside the gene matches: 9. The CDR3 sequence: CASSLGLAGAAVTDTQYF. CDR3 coding DNA: TGTGCCAGCAGCCTGGGACTAGCGGGGGCCGCTGTCACAGATACGCAGTATTTT.

As DNA, the CDR3 is TGTGCCAGCAGTCGCGGACTAGCCAGCGAGACCCAGTACTTC. This translates into CASSRGLASETQYF. This rearrangement joins TRBV6-2 or TRBV6-3 to TRBJ2-5; 8 bases map to TRBD2. The CDR3 spans 14 residues. The V gene end was trimmed by 5 bases and the J gene end by 5 bases; junction bases not matched to a gene: 7. Germline V gene data show CDR1 as MNHEY and CDR2 as SVGEGT.

The chain couples TRBV27 to TRBJ2-7; 8 bases match TRBD1. This CDR3 region has 12 residues. After removal of 5 bases from V and 4 bases from J, the junction contained 1 base not matched to a gene. Germline V CDR1 and CDR2: MNHEY, SMNVEV (reference sequence). In nucleotides, the CDR3 is TGTGCCAGCAGTCGACAGGGGTACGAGCAGTACTTC. Amino acids: CASSRQGYEQYF.

V is TRBV3-1 (or the pseudogene TRBV3-2) and J is TRBJ1-5; 8 bases are a match to TRBD1. The V gene end was trimmed by 3 bases and the J gene end by 2 bases; junction bases not matched to a gene: 3. The length of the CDR3 is 15 residues. Germline lookup yields CDR1 LGHDT and CDR2 YNNKEL (reference sequence). This CDR3 reads CASSQSGQGNQPQHF. The CDR3 coding sequence is TGTGCCAGCAGCCAGTCGGGACAGGGCAATCAGCCCCAGCATTTT.